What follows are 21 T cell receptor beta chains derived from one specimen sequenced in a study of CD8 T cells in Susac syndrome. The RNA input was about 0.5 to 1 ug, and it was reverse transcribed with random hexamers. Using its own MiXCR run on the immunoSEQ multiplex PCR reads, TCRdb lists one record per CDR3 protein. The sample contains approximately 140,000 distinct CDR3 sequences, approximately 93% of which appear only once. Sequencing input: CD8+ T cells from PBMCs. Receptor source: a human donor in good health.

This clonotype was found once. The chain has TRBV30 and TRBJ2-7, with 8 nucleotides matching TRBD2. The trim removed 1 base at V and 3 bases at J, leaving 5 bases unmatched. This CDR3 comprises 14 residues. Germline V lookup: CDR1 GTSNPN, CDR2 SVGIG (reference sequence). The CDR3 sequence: CAWSDWTSRYEQYF. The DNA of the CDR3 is TGTGCCTGGAGTGACTGGACTAGCCGCTACGAGCAGTACTTC.

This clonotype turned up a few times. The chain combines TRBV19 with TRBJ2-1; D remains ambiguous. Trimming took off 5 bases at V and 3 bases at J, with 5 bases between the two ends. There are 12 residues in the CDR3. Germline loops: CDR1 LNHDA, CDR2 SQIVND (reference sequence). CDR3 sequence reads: CASSDGYNEQFF. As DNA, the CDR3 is TGTGCCAGTAGTGACGGCTACAATGAGCAGTTCTTC.

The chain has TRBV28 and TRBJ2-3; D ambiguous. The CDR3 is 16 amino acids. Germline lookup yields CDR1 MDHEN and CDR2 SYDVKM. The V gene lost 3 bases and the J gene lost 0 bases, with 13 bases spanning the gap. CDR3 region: CASSFSVRTSTDTQYF. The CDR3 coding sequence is TGTGCCAGCAGTTTTTCGGTCAGAACTAGCACAGATACGCAGTATTTT.

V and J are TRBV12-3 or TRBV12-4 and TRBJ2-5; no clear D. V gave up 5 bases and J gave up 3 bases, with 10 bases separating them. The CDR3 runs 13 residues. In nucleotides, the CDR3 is TGTGCCAGCAGTAACCAGAGGAAAGAGACCCAGTACTTC. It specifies CASSNQRKETQYF.

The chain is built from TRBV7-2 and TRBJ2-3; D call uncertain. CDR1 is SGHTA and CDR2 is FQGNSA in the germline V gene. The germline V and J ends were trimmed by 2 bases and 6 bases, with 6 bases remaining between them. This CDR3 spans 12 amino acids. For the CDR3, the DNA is TGTGCCAGCAGCTTAATCGTGGATACGCAGTATTTT. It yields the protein CASSLIVDTQYF. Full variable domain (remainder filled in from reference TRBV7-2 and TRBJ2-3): GAGVSQSPSNKVTEKGKDVELRCDPISGHTALYWYRQSLGQGLEFLIYFQGNSAPDKSGLPSDRFSAERTGGSVSTLTIQRTQQEDSAVYLCASSLIVDTQYFGPGTRLTVL.

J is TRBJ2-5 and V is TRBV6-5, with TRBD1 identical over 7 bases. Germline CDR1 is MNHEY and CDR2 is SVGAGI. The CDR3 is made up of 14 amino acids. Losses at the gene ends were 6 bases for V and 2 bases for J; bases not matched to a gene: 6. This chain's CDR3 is CASRPGTVQETQYF. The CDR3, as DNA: TGTGCCAGCAGGCCCGGGACAGTACAAGAGACCCAGTACTTC.

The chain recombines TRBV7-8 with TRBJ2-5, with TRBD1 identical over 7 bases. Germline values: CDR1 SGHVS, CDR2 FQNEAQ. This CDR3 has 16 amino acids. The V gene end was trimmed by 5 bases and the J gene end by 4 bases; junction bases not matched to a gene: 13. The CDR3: CASSPGGSPPPETQYF. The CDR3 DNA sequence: TGTGCCAGCAGCCCAGGGGGATCCCCACCCCCAGAGACCCAGTACTTC.

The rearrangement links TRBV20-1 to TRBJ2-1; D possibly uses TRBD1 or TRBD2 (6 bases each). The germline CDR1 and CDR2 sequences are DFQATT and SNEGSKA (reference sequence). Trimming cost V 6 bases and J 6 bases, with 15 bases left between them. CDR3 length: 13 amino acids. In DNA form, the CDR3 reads TGCAGTGCCCGGGGGCTAGCGATCAATGAGCAGTTCTTC. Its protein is CSARGLAINEQFF.

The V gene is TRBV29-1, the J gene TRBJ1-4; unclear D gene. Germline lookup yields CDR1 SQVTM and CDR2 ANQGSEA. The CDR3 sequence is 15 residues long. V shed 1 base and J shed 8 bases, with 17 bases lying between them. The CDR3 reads CSVEGAPPSEEKLFF. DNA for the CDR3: TGCAGCGTTGAAGGGGCCCCACCCTCGGAGGAAAAACTGTTTTTT.

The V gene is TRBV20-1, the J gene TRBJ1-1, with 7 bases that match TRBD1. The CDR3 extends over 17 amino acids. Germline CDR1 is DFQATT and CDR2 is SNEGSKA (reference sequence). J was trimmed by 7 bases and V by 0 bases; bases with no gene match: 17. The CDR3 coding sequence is TGCAGTGCTAGAGACGGTACAGGGGCAGGGATTCTGATTGAAGCTTTCTTT. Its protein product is CSARDGTGAGILIEAFF.

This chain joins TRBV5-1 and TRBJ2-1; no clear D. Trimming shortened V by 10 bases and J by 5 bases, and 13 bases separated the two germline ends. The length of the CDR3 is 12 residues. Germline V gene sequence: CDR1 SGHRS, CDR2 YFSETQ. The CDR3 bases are TGCGCCTCAAGACCTGGGGACAATGAGCAGTTCTTC. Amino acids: CASRPGDNEQFF.

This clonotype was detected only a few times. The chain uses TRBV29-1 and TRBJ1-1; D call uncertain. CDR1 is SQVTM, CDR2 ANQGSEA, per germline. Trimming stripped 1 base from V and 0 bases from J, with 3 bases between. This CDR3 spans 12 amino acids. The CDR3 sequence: CSVEGLNTEAFF. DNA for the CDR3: TGCAGCGTTGAAGGGTTGAACACTGAAGCTTTCTTT.

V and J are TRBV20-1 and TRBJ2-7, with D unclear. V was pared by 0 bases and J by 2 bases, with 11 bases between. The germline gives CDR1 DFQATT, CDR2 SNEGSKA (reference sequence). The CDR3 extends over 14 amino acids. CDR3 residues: CSARDRRVTYEQYF. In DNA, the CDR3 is TGCAGTGCTAGAGATCGAAGGGTCACCTACGAGCAGTACTTC.

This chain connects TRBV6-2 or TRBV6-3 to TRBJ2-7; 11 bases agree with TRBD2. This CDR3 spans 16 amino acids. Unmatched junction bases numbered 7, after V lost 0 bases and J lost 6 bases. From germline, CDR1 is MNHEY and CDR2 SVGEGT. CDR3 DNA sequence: TGTGCCAGCAGTTACTCACTAGCGGGAGTCAGTGGCGAGCAGTACTTC. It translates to CASSYSLAGVSGEQYF.

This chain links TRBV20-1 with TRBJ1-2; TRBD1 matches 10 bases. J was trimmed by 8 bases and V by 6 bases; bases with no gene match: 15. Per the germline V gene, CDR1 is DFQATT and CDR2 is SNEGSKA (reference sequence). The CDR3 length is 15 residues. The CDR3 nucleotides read TGCAGTGCACTAGCCCCTGGGACAGGGGAAGACGGCTACACCTTC. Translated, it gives CSALAPGTGEDGYTF.

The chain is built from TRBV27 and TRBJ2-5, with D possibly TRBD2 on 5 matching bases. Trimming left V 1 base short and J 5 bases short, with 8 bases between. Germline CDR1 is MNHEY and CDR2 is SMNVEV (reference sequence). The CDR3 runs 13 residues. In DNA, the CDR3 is TGTGCCAGCAGTTTATACGGGATGGAGACCCAGTACTTC. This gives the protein CASSLYGMETQYF.

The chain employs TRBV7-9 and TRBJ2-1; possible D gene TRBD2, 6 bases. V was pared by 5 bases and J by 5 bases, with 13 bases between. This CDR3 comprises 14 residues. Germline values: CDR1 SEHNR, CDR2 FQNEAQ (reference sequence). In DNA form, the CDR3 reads TGTGCCAGCAGCGTCGGGACTTCAAACAATGAGCAGTTCTTC. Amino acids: CASSVGTSNNEQFF.

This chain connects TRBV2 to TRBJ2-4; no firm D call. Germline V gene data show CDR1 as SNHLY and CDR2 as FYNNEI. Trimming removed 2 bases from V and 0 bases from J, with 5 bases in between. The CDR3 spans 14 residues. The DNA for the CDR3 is TGTGCCAGCAGTGAAAGGGTAGCCAAAAACATTCAGTACTTC. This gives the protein CASSERVAKNIQYF.

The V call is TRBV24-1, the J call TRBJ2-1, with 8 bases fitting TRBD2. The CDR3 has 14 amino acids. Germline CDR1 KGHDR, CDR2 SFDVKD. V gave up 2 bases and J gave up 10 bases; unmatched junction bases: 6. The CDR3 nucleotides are TGTGCCACCAGTGATTACGGGAGGGGTACCGAGCAGTTCTTC. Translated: CATSDYGRGTEQFF.

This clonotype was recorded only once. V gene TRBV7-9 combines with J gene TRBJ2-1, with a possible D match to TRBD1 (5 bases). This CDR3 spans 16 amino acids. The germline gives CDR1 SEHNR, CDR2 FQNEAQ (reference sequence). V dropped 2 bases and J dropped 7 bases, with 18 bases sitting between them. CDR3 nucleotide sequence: TGTGCCAGCAGCTTAAGAGACAGTTCGAATCCTAATGAGCAGTTCTTC. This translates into CASSLRDSSNPNEQFF.

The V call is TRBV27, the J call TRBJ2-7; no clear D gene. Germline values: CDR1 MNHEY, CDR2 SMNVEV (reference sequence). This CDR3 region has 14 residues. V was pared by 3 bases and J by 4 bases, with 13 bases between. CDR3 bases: TGTGCCAGCAGTTTTTTGGCCGAAGCTTACGAGCAGTACTTC. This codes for CASSFLAEAYEQYF.